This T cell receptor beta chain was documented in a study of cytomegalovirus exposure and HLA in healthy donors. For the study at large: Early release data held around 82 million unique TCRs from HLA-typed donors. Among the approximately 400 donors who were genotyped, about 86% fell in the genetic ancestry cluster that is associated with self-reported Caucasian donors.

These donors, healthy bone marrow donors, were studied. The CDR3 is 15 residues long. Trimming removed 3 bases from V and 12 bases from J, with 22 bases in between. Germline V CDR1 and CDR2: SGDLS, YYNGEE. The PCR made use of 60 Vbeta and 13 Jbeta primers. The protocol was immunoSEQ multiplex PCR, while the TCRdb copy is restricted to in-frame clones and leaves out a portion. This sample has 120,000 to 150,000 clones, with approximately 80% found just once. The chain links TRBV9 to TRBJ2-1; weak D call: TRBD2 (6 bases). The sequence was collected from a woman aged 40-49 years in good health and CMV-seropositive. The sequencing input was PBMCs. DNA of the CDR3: TGTGCCAGCAGCGCGGACCCCGGGACTCCTATAGGGCAGTTCTTC. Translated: CASSADPGTPIGQFF.